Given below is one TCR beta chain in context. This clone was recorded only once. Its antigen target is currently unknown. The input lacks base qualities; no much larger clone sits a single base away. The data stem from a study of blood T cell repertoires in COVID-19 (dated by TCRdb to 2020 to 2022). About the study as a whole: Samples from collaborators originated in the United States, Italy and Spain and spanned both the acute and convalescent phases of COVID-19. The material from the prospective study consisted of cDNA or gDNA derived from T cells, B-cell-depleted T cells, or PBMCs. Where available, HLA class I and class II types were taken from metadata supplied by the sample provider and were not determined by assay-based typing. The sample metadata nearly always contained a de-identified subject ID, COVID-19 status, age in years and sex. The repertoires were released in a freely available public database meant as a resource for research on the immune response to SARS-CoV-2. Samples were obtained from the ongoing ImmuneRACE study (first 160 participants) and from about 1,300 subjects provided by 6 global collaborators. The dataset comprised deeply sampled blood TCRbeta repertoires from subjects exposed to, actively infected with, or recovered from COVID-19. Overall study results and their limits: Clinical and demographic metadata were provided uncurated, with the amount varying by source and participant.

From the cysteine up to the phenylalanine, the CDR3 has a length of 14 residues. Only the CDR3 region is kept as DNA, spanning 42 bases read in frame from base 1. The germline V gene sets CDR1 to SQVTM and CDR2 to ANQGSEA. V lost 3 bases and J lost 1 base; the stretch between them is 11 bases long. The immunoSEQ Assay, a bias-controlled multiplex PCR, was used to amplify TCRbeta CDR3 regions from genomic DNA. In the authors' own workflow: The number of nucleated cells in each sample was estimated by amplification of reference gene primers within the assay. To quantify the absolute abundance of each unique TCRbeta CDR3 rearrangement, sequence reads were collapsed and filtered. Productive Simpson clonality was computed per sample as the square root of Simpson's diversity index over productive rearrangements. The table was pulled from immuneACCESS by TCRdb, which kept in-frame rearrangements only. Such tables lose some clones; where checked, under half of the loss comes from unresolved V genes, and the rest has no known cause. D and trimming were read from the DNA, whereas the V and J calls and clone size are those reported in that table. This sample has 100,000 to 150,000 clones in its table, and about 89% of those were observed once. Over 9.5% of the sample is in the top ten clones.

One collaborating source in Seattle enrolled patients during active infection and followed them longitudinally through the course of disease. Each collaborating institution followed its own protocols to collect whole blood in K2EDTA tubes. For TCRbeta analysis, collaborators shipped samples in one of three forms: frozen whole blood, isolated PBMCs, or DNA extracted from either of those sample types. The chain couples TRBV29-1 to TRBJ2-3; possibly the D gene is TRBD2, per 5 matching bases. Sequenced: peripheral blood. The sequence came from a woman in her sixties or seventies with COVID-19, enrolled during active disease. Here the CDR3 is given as CSVDRGEGTDTQYF. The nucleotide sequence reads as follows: TGCAGCGTTGACCGGGGAGAGGGCACAGATACGCAGTATTTT.